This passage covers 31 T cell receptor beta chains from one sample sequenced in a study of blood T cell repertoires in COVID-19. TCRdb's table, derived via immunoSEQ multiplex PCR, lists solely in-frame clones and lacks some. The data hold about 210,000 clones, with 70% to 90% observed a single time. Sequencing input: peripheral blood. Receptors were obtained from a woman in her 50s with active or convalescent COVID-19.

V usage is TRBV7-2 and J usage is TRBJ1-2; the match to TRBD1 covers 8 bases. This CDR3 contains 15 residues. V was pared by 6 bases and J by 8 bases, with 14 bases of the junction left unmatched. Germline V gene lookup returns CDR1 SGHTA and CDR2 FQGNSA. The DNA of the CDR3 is TGTGCCAGCAGGCCCGTTCTGGGGACAGGTAGAGGCTACACCTTC. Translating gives CASRPVLGTGRGYTF.

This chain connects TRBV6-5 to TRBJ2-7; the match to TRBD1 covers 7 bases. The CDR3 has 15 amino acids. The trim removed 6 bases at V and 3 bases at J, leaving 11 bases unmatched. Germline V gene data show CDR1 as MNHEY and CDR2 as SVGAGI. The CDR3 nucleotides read TGTGCCAGCAGCGCCCGAACAGGGGCGCACTACGAGCAGTACTTC. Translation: CASSARTGAHYEQYF.

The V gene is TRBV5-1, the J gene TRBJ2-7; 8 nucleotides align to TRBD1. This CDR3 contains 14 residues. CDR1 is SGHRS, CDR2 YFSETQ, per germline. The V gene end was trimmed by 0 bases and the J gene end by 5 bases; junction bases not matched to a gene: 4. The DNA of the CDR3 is TGCGCCAGCAGCTTGGATGGACAGGGCAACGAGCAGTACTTC. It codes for CASSLDGQGNEQYF. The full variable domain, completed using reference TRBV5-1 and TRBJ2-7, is KAGVTQTPRYLIKTRGQQVTLSCSPISGHRSVSWYQQTPGQGLQFLFEYFSETQRNKGNFPGRFSGRQFSNSRSEMNVSTLELGDSALYLCASSLDGQGNEQYFGPGTRLTVT.

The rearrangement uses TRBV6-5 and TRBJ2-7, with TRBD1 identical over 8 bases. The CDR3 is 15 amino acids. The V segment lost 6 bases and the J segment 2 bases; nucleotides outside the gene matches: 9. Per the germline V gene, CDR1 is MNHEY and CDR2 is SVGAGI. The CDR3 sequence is CASRPRTGSTYEQYV. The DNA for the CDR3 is TGTGCCAGCAGGCCCCGGACAGGGTCTACCTACGAGCAGTACGTC.

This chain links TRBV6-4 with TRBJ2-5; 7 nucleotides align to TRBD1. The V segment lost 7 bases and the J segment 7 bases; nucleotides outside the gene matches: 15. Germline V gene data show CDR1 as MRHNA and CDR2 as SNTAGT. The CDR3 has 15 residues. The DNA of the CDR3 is TGTGCCAGCAACCCGGACAGGCCGCAAGTGGGGACCCAGTACTTC. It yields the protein CASNPDRPQVGTQYF.

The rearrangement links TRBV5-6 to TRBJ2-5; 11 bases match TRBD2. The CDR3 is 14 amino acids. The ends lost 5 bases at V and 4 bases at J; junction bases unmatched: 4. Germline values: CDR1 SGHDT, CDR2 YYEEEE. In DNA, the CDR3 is TGTGCCAGCAGGACTAGCGGGGTGGGAGAGACCCAGTACTTC. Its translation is CASRTSGVGETQYF.

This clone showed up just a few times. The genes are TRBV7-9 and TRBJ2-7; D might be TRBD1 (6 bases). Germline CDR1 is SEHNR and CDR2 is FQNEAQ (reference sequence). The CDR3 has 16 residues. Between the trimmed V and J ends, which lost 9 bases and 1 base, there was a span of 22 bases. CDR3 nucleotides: TGTGCCAGTCAATCCATCTCCGGGACACCATCCTACGAGCAGTACTTC. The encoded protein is CASQSISGTPSYEQYF.

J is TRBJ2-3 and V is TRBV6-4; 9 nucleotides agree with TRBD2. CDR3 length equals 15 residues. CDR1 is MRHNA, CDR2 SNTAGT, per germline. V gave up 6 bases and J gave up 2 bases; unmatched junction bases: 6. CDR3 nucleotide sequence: TGTGCCAGCAGCAGACTAGCGGACCCCACAGATACGCAGTATTTT. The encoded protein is CASSRLADPTDTQYF.

CDR3 residues: CASSHPNTGGYGYTF. The DNA of the CDR3 is TGTGCCAGCAGCCACCCAAATACAGGGGGTTATGGCTACACCTTC. V and J are TRBV7-9 and TRBJ1-2; 8 bases are shared with TRBD1. Germline CDR1 reads SEHNR; CDR2 reads FQNEAQ (reference sequence). This CDR3 has 15 residues. Trimming removed 5 bases from V and 5 bases from J; junction bases left unmatched: 10.

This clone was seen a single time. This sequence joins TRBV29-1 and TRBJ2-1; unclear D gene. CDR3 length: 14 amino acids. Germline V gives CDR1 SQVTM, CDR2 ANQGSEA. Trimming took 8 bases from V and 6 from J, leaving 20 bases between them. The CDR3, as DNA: TGCAGCTCGTCAGGCCCGCCCACCTTCAATGAGCAGTTCTTC. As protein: CSSSGPPTFNEQFF.

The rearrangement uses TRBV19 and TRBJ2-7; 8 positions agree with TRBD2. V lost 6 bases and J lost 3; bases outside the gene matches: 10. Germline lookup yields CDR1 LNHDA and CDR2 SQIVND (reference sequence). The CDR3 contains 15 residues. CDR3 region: CASRMGISGIYEQYF. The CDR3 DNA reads TGTGCCAGTAGGATGGGTATTAGCGGGATCTACGAGCAGTACTTC.

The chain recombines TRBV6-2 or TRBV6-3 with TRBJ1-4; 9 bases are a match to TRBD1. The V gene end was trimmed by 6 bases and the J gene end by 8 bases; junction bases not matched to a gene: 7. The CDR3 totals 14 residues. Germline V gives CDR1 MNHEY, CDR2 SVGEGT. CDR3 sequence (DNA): TGTGCCAGCAGCCGTACAGGGGGCCGCGAAAAACTGTTTTTT. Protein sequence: CASSRTGGREKLFF.

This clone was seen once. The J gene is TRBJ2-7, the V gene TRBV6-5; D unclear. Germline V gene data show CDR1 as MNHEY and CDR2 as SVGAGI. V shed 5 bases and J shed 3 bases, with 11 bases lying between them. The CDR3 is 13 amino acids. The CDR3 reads CASSLETGYEQYF. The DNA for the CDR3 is TGTGCCAGCAGTCTCGAGACGGGCTACGAGCAGTACTTC.

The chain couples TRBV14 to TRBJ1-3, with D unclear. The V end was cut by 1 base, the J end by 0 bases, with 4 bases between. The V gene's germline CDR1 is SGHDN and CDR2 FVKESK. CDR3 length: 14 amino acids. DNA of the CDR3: TGTGCCAGCAGCCAAGGACACTCTGGAAACACCATATATTTT. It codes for CASSQGHSGNTIYF.

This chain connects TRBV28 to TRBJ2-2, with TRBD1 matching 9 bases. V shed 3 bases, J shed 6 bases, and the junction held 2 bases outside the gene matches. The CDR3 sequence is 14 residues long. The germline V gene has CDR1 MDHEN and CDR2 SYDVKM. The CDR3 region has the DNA TGTGCCAGCAGTTTTGGGGACAGGGCCGGGGAGCTGTTTTTT. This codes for CASSFGDRAGELFF.

Here the CDR3 DNA reads TGTGCCAGCAGCTTTAGGGGTAGAGAGACCCAGTACTTC. Its translation is CASSFRGRETQYF. This chain links TRBV5-5 with TRBJ2-5; TRBD1 is a possible D gene (5 bases). Germline CDR1 is SGHKS and CDR2 is YYEKEE (reference sequence). V was trimmed by 2 bases and J by 4 bases, leaving 9 bases between them. The CDR3 covers 13 residues.

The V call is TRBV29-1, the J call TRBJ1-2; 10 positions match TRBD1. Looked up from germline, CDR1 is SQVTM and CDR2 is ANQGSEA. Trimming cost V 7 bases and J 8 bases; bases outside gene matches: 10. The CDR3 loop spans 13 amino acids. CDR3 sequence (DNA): TGCAGCGGCGGCGGGGACAGGGGTAGCGGCTACACCTTC. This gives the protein CSGGGDRGSGYTF.

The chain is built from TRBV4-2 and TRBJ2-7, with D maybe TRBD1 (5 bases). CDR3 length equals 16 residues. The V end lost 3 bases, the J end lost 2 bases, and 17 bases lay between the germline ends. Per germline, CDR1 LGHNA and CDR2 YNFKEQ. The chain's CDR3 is CASSHASLGRAYEQYV. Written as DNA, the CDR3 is TGTGCCAGCAGCCATGCGTCCCTTGGCAGGGCCTACGAGCAGTACGTC.

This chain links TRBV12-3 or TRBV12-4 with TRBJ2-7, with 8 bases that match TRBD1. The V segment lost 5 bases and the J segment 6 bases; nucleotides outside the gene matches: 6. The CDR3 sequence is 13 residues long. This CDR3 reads CASSRRTGSEQYF. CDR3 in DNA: TGTGCCAGCAGTCGCCGGACAGGGAGCGAGCAGTACTTC.

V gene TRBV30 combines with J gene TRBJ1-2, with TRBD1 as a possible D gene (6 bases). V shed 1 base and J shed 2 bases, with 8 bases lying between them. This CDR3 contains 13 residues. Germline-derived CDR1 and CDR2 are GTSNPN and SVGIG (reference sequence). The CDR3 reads CAWSEGQNYGYTF. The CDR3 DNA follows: TGTGCCTGGAGTGAAGGACAGAACTATGGCTACACCTTC.

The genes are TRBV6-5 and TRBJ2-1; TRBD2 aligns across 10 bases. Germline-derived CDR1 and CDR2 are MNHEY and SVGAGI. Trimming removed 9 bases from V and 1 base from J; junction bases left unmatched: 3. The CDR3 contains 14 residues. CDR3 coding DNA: TGTGCCAGTGATAGCGGGGGGTCCTACAATGAGCAGTTCTTC. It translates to CASDSGGSYNEQFF.

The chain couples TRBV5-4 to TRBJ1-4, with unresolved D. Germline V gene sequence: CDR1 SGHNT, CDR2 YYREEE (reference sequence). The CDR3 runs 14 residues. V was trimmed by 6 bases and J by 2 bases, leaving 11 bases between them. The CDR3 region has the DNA TGTGCCAGCACCCAATCGGGGACTAATGAAAAACTGTTTTTT. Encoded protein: CASTQSGTNEKLFF.

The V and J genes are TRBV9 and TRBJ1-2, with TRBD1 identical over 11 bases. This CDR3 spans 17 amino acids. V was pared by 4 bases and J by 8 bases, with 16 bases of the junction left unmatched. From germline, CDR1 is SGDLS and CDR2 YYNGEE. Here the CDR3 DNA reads TGTGCCAGCAGCCCTAGTGTTGGGACAGGGGGGGACGCCGGCTACACCTTC. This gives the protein CASSPSVGTGGDAGYTF.

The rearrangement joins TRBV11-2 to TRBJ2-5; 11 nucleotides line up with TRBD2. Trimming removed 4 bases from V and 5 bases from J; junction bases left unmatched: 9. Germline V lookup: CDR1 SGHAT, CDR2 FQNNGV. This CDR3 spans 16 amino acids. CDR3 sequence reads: CASSSRLAGSGETQYF. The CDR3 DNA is TGTGCCAGCAGCTCGCGACTAGCGGGGTCGGGGGAGACCCAGTACTTC.

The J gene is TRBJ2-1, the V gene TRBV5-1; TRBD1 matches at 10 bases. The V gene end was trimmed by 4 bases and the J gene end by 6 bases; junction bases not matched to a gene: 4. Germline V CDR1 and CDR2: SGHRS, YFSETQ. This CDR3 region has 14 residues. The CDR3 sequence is CASSGTGAANEQFF. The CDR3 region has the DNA TGCGCCAGCAGCGGGACAGGGGCGGCCAATGAGCAGTTCTTC.

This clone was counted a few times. The CDR3 loop is CASSDSMESVPDTQYF. As DNA, the CDR3 is TGTGCCAGCAGTGACTCGATGGAGTCGGTACCCGATACGCAGTATTTT. The chain is built from TRBV6-4 and TRBJ2-3; D gene unclear. V lost 0 bases, J lost 6 bases, and 16 bases lay in between. The germline V gene encodes CDR1 MRHNA and CDR2 SNTAGT. The CDR3 sequence is 16 residues long.

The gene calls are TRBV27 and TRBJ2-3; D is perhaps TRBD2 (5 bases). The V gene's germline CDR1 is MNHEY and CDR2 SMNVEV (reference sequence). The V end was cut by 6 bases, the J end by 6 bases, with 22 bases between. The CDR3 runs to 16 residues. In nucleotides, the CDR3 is TGTGCCAGCAGCCCTTATGGGGAAACGGGAATGGATACGCAGTATTTT. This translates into CASSPYGETGMDTQYF.

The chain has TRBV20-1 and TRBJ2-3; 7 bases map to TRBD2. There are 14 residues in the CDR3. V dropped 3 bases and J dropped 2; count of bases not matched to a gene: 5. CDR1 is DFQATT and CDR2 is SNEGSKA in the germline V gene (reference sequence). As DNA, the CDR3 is TGCAGTGCTAGTTCCAGCGGGACCACAGATACGCAGTATTTT. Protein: CSASSSGTTDTQYF.

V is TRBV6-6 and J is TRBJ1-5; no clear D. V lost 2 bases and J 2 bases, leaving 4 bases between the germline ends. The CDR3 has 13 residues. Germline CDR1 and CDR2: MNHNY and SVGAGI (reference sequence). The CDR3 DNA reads TGTGCCAGCAGTTACGGAGGCAATCAGCCCCAGCATTTT. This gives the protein CASSYGGNQPQHF.

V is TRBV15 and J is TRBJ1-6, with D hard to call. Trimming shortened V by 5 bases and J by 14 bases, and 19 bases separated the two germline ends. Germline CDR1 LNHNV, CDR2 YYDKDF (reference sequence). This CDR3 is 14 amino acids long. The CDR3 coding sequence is TGTGCCACCAGCCCTCGAGGTAATTCGGCCACCCTCCACTTT. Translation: CATSPRGNSATLHF.

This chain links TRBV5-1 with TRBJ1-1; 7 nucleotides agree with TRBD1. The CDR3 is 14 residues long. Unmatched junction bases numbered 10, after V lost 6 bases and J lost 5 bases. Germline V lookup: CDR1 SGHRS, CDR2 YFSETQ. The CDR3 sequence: CASTKNRGYTEAFF. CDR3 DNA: TGCGCCAGCACCAAGAACAGGGGCTATACTGAAGCTTTCTTT.